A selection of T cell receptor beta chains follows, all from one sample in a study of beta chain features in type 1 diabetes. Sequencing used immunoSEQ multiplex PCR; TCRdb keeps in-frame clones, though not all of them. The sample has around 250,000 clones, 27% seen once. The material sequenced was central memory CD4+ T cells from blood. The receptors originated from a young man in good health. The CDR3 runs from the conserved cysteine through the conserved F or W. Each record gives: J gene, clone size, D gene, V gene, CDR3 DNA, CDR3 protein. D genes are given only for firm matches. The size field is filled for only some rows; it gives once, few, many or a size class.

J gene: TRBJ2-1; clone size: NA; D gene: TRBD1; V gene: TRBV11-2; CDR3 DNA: TGTGCCAGCAGCTTAACAGGGGGCGCGAAGGAGTTCTTC; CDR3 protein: CASSLTGGAKEFF
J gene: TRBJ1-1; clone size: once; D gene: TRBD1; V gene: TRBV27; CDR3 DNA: TGTGCCAGCAGTCACAGACAGGGCATCGGCAACACTGAAGCTTTCTTT; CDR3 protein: CASSHRQGIGNTEAFF
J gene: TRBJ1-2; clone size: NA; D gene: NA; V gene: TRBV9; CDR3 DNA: TGTGCCAGCAGCCCTAGGGAGGGCTCACTCACCTTC; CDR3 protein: CASSPREGSLTF
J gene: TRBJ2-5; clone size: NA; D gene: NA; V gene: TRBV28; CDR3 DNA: TGTGCCAGCAGTTTACTTGGTGAGGAGACCCAGTACTTC; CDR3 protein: CASSLLGEETQYF
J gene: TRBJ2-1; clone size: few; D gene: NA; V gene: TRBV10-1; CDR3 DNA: TGCGCCAGCAGTGCCGAACACCCAAATAGTGAGCAGTTCTTC; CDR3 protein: CASSAEHPNSEQFF
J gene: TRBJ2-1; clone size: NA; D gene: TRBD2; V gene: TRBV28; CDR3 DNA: TGTGCCAGCAGGAGACTAGCGGGGTCCTACAATGAGCAGTTCTTC; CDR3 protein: CASRRLAGSYNEQFF
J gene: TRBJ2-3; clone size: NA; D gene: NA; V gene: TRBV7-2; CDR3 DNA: TGTGCCAGCAGCCACGGTGGGGCAGGGGAAGATACGCAGTATTTT; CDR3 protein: CASSHGGAGEDTQYF
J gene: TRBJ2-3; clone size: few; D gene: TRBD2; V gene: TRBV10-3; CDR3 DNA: TGTGCCATCAGTGGGCCCGGGAGGGCTGCCACAGATACGCAGTATTTT; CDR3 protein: CAISGPGRAATDTQYF
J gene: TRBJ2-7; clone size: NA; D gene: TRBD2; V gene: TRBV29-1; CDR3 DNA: TGCAGCGTCTCGGGACTAGCGGGGGGATTGCGTGAGCAGTACTTC; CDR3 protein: CSVSGLAGGLREQYF
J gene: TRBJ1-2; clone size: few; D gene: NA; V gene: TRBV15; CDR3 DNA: TGTGCCACCAGCAGCCCAGCGCAAGCTAACTATGGCTACACCTTC; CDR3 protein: CATSSPAQANYGYTF
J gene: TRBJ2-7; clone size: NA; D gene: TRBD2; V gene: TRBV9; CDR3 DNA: TGTGCCAGCAGCGAGGGGACTAGCGGGAGTTTTCAGTACTTC; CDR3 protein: CASSEGTSGSFQYF
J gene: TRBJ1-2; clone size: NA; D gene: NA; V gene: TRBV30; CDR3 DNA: TGTGCCTGGAGTGTAGCCATGGTTGGTGGCTACACCTTC; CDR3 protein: CAWSVAMVGGYTF
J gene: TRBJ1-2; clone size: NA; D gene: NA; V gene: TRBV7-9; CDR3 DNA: TGTGCCAGCAGCCCCTGGACAGACAACTATGGCTACACCTTC; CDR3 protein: CASSPWTDNYGYTF
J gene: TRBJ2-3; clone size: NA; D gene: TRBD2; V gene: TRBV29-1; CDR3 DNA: TGCAGCGTTGGAGCCGCTAGCGGGAGGACAGATACGCAGTATTTT; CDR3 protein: CSVGAASGRTDTQYF
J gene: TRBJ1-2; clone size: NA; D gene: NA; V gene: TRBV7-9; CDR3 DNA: TGTGCCAGCAGCTTGACCGAAGACTATGGCTACACCTTC; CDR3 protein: CASSLTEDYGYTF
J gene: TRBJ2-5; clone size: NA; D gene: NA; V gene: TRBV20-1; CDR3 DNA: TGCAGTGCGGGGGAGGCGGAGACCCAGTACTTC; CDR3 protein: CSAGEAETQYF
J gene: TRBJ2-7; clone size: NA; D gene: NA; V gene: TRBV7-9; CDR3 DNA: TGTGCCAGCAGCCGACAGGATCACGAGCAGTACTTC; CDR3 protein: CASSRQDHEQYF